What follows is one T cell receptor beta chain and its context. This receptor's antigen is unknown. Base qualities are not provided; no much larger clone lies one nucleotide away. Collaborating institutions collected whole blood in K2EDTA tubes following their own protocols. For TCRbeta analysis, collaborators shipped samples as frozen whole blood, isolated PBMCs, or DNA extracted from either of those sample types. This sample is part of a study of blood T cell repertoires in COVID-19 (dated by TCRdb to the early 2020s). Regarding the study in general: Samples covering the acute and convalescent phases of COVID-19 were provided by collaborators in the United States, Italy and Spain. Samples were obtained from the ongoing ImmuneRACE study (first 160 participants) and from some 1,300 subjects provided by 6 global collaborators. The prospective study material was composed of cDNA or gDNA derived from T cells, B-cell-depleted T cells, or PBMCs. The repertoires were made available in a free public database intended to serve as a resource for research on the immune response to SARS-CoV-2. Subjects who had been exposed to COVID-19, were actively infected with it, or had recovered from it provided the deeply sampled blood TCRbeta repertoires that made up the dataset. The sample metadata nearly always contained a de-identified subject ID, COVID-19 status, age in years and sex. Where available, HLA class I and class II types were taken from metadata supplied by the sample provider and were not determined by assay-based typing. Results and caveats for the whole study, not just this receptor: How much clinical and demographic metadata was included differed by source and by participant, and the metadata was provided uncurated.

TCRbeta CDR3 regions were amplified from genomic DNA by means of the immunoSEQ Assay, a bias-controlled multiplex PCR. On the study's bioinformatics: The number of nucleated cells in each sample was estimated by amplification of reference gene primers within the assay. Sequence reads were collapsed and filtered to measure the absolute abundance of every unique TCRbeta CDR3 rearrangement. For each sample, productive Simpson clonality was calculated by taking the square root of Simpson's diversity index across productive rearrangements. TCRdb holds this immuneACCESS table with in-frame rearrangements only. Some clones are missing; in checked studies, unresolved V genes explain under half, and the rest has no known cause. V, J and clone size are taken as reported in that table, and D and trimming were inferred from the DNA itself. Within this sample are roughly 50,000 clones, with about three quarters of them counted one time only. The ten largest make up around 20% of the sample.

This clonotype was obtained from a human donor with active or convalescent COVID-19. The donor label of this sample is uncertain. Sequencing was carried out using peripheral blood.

The CDR3 region: CASSVGTTNTGELFF. The DNA sequence follows: TGTGCCAGCAGCGTGGGGACTACAAACACCGGGGAGCTGTTTTTT. Rearrangement joined TRBV9 to TRBJ2-2; TRBD2 matches 7 bases in the middle. Counted from cysteine to phenylalanine, this CDR3 has 15 amino acids. Just the 45-base CDR3 DNA is kept, in frame starting at base 1. After removal of 2 bases from V and 2 bases from J, the junction retains 3 bases not matched to a gene. CDR1 and CDR2 (SGDLS, YYNGEE) derive from the germline V gene.